What follows describes a single T cell receptor (beta chain). Antigen: not known. Germline CDR1 reads MDHEN; CDR2 reads SYDVKM. The CDR3 consists of 12 residues. The V gene lost 5 bases and the J gene lost 5 bases, with 7 bases spanning the gap. The data were obtained in a study of neurological immune-mediated disorders. Volunteers from a blood bank in Maryland, USA, constituted the healthy controls. Unsorted libraries came from 2 million PBMCs stored at -80 °C. General study points: There were no CDR3 amino acid sequences shared by expanded clones across subjects, a result suggesting private repertoires in all groups.

With 10-nucleotide random UMIs, 5'RACE was used to make the cDNA. TCRdb fed the 5' RACE reads into MiXCR, producing one record per CDR3 protein. The data hold 25,000 to 30,000 distinct CDR3 sequences, with about 12% observed a single time. The chain couples TRBV28 to TRBJ2-1; unclear D gene. The receptor was isolated from a woman in her sixties in good health. Material for sequencing was PBMCs. CDR3 DNA sequence: TGTGCCAGCAGTCCAGTCAACAATGAGCAGTTCTTC. This gives the protein CASSPVNNEQFF. Complete variable domain (other parts from reference TRBV28 and TRBJ2-1): DVKVTQSSRYLVKRTGEKVFLECVQDMDHENMFWYRQDPGLGLRLIYFSYDVKMKEKGDIPEGYSVSREKKERFSLILESASTNQTSMYLCASSPVNNEQFFGPGTRLTVL.